This T cell receptor beta chain was identified in a study of CD8+CD57+ T cells in acquired aplastic anemia. In germline, CDR1 is DFQATT, CDR2 SNEGSKA (reference sequence). Trimming took 4 bases from V and 3 from J, leaving 13 bases between them. The CDR3 is 13 amino acids. This clonotype has only a few counts. TCR beta VDJ and CDR3 profiles were obtained from a genomic DNA template. TCRdb re-analysed the reads in MiXCR, keeping a single row per CDR3 protein. The table shows around 220,000 distinct CDR3 sequences, with approximately 51% occurring only once. Patients included in sequencing had previously demonstrated CD8+CD57+ cell expansion by flow cytometry.

The specimen was sorted CD4+, CD8+, or CD8+CD57+ T cells (not recorded which) from PBMCs. The J gene is TRBJ2-7, the V gene TRBV20-1, with a tentative D call TRBD1 (6 bases). This receptor was identified in a human donor with aplastic anemia. This chain's CDR3 is CSAIPTGNYEQYF. As DNA, the CDR3 is TGCAGTGCTATACCCACAGGGAACTACGAGCAGTACTTC.